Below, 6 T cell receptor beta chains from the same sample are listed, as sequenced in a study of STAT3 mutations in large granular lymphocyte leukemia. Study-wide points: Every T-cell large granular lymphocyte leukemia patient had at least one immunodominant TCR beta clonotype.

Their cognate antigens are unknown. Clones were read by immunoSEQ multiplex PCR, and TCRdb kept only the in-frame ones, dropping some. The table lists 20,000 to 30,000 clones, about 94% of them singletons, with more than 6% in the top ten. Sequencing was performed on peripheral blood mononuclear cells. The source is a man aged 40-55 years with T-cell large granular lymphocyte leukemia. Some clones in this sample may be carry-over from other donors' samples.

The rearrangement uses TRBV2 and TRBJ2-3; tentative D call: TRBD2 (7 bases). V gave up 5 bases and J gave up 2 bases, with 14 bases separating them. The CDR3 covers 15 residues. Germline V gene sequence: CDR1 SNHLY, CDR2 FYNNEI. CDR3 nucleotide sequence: TGTGCCAGCAGTAAAGGGGGGGTTTTCACAGATACGCAGTATTTT. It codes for CASSKGGVFTDTQYF.

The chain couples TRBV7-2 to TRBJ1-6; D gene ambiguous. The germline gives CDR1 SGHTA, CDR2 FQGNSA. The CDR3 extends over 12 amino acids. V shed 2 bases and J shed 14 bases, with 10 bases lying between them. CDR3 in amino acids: CASSLHVGALHF. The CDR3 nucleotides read TGTGCCAGCAGCTTACATGTCGGGGCCCTCCACTTT.

The CDR3 nucleotides are TGTGCCAGCAGTTTAAAGGGGACTCTCTCCTACGAGCAGTACTTC. It is translated as CASSLKGTLSYEQYF. The genes are TRBV27 and TRBJ2-7; tentative D call: TRBD2 (6 bases). The ends were cut back, 2 bases at V and 0 bases at J, with 11 bases in the middle. Germline V gene sequence: CDR1 MNHEY, CDR2 SMNVEV (reference sequence). The CDR3 spans 15 residues.

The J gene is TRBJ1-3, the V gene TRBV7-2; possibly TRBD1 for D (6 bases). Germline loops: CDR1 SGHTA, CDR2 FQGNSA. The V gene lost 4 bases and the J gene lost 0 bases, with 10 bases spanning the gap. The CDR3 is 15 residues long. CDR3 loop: CASSSDSHSGNTIYF. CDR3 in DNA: TGTGCCAGCAGCTCGGACAGCCACTCTGGAAACACCATATATTTT. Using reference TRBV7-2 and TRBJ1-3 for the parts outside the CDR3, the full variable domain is GAGVSQSPSNKVTEKGKDVELRCDPISGHTALYWYRQSLGQGLEFLIYFQGNSAPDKSGLPSDRFSAERTGGSVSTLTIQRTQQEDSAVYLCASSSDSHSGNTIYFGEGSWLTVV.

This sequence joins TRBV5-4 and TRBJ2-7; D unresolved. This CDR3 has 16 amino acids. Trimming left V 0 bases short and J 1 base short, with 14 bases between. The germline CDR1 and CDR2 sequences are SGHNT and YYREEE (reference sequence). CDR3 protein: CASSLAMSASSYEQYF. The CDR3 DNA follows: TGTGCCAGCAGCTTGGCGATGTCGGCTTCATCCTACGAGCAGTACTTC.

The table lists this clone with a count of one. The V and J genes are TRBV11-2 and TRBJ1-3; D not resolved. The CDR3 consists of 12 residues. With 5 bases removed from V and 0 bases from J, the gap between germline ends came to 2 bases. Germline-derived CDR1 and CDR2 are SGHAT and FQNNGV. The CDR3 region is CASSDSGNTIYF. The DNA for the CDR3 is TGTGCCAGCAGCGACTCTGGAAACACCATATATTTT. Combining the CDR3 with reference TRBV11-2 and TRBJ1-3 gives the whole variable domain EAGVAQSPRYKIIEKRQSVAFWCNPISGHATLYWYQQILGQGPKLLIQFQNNGVVDDSQLPKDRFSAERLKGVDSTLKIQPAKLEDSAVYLCASSDSGNTIYFGEGSWLTVV.